These 5 T cell receptor beta chains were all obtained from the same sample, sequenced in a study of T cells in Graves' hyperthyroidism and ophthalmopathy. TCR beta CDR3 region amplification was performed from RNA transcripts. A set of HTBI primers served as the primers for a first-round RT-PCR of the TCR CDR3. Via MiXCR, TCRdb re-called the multiplex PCR reads, giving one row per CDR3 protein. The table lists hundreds of thousands of distinct CDR3 sequences, about a sixth of them singletons. Sequences were obtained from blood. These receptors were taken from a woman aged 18 to 35 with Graves' ophthalmopathy.

This clonotype was seen repeatedly, ten times or more. The chain combines TRBV6-1 with TRBJ1-1; D unresolved. Looked up from germline, CDR1 is MNHNS and CDR2 is SASEGT. The CDR3 sequence is 17 residues long. Trimming cost V 5 bases and J 1 base, with 20 bases left between them. CDR3 in amino acids: CASSYGRTGWKNTEAFF. CDR3 DNA: TGTGCCAGCAGTTACGGCCGGACTGGCTGGAAGAACACTGAAGCTTTCTTT.

This clonotype was counted ten times or more. The chain has TRBV7-3 and TRBJ2-1, with a possible D match to TRBD1 (5 bases). This CDR3 is 15 amino acids long. Trimming took 8 bases from V and 6 from J, leaving 20 bases between them. CDR1 and CDR2 (germline): SGHTA, FQGTGA. CDR3 loop: CASRVTGAVANEQFF. The CDR3 DNA follows: TGTGCCAGCCGGGTCACAGGAGCCGTGGCCAATGAGCAGTTCTTC.

The rearrangement links TRBV5-6 to TRBJ2-7; D is unresolved. Germline CDR1 and CDR2: SGHDT and YYEEEE. This CDR3 contains 13 residues. Trimming removed 0 bases at V and 3 bases at J, with 7 bases between. CDR3 sequence: CASSLGVNYEQYF. Written as DNA, the CDR3 is TGTGCCAGCAGCTTGGGGGTGAACTACGAGCAGTACTTC. Variable domain in full (rest from reference TRBV5-6 and TRBJ2-7): DAGVTQSPTHLIKTRGQQVTLRCSPKSGHDTVSWYQQALGQGPQFIFQYYEEEERQRGNFPDRFSGHQFPNYSSELNVNALLLGDSALYLCASSLGVNYEQYFGPGTRLTVT.

This clonotype appeared many times. J is TRBJ1-5 and V is TRBV5-5, with D unclear. V dropped 1 base and J dropped 6 bases, with 5 bases sitting between them. The CDR3 totals 12 residues. Germline lookup yields CDR1 SGHKS and CDR2 YYEKEE (reference sequence). In nucleotides, the CDR3 is TGTGCCAGCAGCTTGCTTGGTCAGCCCCAGCATTTT. Translated, it gives CASSLLGQPQHF.

As for this clonotype: At one end the junction does not follow the germline gene, possibly because of a read error. J is TRBJ2-3 and V is TRBV6-2 or TRBV6-3; D may be TRBD1 or TRBD2 (8 bases each). Germline loops: CDR1 MNHEY, CDR2 SVGEGT. There are 17 residues in the CDR3. For the CDR3, the DNA is TGTGCCAGCAGATACTGGACAGGGACTAGACCAACAGATACGCAGTATTTT. Its translation is CASRYWTGTRPTDTQYF.